This TCR beta chain was sequenced for a study of blood T cell repertoires in COVID-19. Whole-study context: Whether acute or convalescent, the COVID-19 samples came from the United States, Italy and Spain.

In the original workflow: From reference gene primer amplification, estimates of nucleated cell counts were derived. Method: immunoSEQ multiplex PCR; TCRdb's copy keeps in-frame clones and lacks some. The V and J calls and clone size were taken over from that table, and D and trimming were inferred from the DNA. The sample records 97,000 or so clones, roughly 92% being singletons. This TCR was recovered from a woman between 50 and 59 years old with COVID-19, enrolled during active disease. The sample comprised peripheral blood.

Here the CDR3 DNA reads TGTGCCATCGGATCAGGGGGGTATGGCTACACCTTC. Translating it yields CAIGSGGYGYTF. The chain combines TRBV19 with TRBJ1-2; TRBD1 aligns across 7 bases. CDR3 length: 12 residues. The J segment lost 5 bases and the V segment lost 10 bases, leaving 7 bases of the junction unmatched. Germline V gives CDR1 LNHDA, CDR2 SQIVND (reference sequence).